The T cell receptor (beta chain) described here comes from a study of Graves' ophthalmopathy and Graves' hyperthyroidism. This clonotype has ten or more counts. CDR3 size: 12 residues. J lost 12 bases, V lost 4 bases, and 8 bases had no gene match. Looked up from germline, CDR1 is SNHLY and CDR2 is FYNNEI. CDR3 regions of TCR beta were amplified from RNA transcripts. First-round RT-PCR relied on HTBI primers, and a second-round multiplex PCR came next. TCRdb re-derived calls from the multiplex PCR reads in MiXCR, one entry per CDR3 protein. Of over a million distinct CDR3 sequences in the sample, around a third were seen once.

V gene TRBV2 combines with J gene TRBJ2-7, with 8 bases identical to TRBD1. The sequence came from an adult man with Graves' hyperthyroidism. The source material was peripheral blood or thyroid tissue (not recorded which). Written as DNA, the CDR3 is TGTGCCAGCAGTGTTTTCAGAGACAGGGGGTACTTC. Protein sequence: CASSVFRDRGYF.